This T cell receptor beta chain derives from a study of glioma-infiltrating T cells after dendritic cell vaccination. Note on this clone: Its antigen is currently unknown.

Study-level points and caveats: No direct clonality-survival link was found; a diverse polyclonal response may matter.

Up to about 2 ug genomic DNA was used for TCRB CDR3 amplification. Some clones are missing from TCRdb's copy, which holds only in-frame ones; the method was immunoSEQ multiplex PCR. The table lists 85,000 to 110,000 clones, roughly 80% of them singletons. None of the glioblastoma patients had an isocitrate dehydrogenase mutation. The CDR3 covers 14 residues. Deletions cut 3 bases from V and 4 bases from J, with 14 bases between. Germline V lookup: CDR1 SGDLS, CDR2 YYNGEE. The sequence came from a human donor with glioblastoma. The chain employs TRBV9 and TRBJ2-7; TRBD1 might be the D (7 bases). The sample in question was blood, obtained before dendritic cell vaccination. CDR3 DNA sequence: TGTGCCAGCAGCGCCAGGGGGGAAGGGTACGAGCAGTACTTC. Translated, it gives CASSARGEGYEQYF.